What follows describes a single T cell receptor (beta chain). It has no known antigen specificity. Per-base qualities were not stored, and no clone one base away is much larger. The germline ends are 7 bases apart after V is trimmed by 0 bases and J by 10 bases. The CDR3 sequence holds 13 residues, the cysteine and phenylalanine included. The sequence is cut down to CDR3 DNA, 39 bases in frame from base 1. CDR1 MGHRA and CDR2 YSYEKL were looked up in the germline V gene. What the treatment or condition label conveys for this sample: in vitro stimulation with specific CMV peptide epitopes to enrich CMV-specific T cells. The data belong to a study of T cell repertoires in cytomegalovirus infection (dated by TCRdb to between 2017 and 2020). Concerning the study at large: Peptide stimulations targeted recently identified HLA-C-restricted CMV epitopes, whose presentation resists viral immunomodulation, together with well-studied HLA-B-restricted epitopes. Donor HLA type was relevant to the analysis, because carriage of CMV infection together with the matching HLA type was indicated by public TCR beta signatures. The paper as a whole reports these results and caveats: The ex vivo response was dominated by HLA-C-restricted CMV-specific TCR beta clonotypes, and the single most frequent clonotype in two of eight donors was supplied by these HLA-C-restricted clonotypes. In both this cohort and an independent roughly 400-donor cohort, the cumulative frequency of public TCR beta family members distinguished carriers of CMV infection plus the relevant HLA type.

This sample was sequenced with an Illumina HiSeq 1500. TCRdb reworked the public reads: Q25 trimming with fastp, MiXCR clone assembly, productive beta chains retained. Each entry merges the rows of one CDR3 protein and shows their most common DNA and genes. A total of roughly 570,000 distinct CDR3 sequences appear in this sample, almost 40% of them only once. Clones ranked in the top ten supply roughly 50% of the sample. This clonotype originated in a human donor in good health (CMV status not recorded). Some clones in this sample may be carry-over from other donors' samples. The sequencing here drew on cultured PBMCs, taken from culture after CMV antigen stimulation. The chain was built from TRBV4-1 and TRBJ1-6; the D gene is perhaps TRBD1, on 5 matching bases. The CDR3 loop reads CASSQEGGSPLHF. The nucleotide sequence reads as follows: TGCGCCAGCAGCCAAGAGGGGGGATCACCCCTCCACTTT.